A selection of T cell receptor beta chains follows, all from one sample in a study of identical twins. TCRdb analysed the 5' RACE reads with MiXCR anew, one entry per CDR3 protein. Here the sample spans 1.5 million to 2 million distinct CDR3 sequences, more than 30% being singletons. Sequenced material: cord blood. These receptors were taken from a newborn girl in good health. Each CDR3 is given with its conserved first and last residue. D genes are given only for firm matches. Some rows mark clone size as missing; the rest say once, few, many or name a class of expanded clone.

TRBJ1-2	NA	TRBV20-1	NA	CSASGMSSGPLFYGYTF	TGCAGTGCTAGTGGGATGTCCTCAGGGCCCCTTTTCTATGGCTACACCTTC
TRBJ1-1	TRBD1	TRBV5-1	few	CASSWRDSDSEAFF	TGCGCCAGCAGCTGGAGGGACAGCGACTCTGAAGCTTTCTTT
TRBJ2-2	NA	TRBV5-1	NA	CASSFAGFGTGELFF	TGCGCCAGCAGCTTCGCCGGGTTCGGCACCGGGGAGCTGTTTTTT
TRBJ2-3	NA	TRBV7-6	NA	CASSSPTATDTQYF	TGTGCCAGCAGCTCACCCACAGCAACAGATACGCAGTATTTT
TRBJ1-5	NA	TRBV6-1	NA	CASRPPVIWGPNQPQHF	TGTGCCAGCAGGCCACCAGTGATTTGGGGTCCCAATCAGCCCCAGCATTTT
TRBJ2-4	NA	TRBV28	few	CASSPLGRGSKNIQYF	TGTGCCAGCAGCCCCCTGGGCCGTGGGTCCAAAAACATTCAGTACTTC
TRBJ2-7	TRBD2	TRBV7-2	NA	CASSLGGRSLYEQYF	TGTGCCAGCAGCTTAGGCGGGAGGTCTCTTTACGAGCAGTACTTC
TRBJ1-6	NA	TRBV6-1	few	CASSDQEGANSPLHF	TGTGCCAGCAGTGACCAGGAAGGTGCCAATTCACCCCTCCACTTT
TRBJ2-3	TRBD2	TRBV20-1	NA	CSASWREPWSSSTDTQYF	TGCAGTGCGTCTTGGCGGGAGCCCTGGTCTTCGAGCACAGATACGCAGTATTTT
TRBJ2-3	NA	TRBV3-1	NA	CASSQETEEKRIDTQYF	TGTGCCAGCAGCCAAGAGACGGAGGAAAAGAGGATAGATACGCAGTATTTT
TRBJ2-4	TRBD2	TRBV7-2	NA	CASSLRAGGRLNIQYF	TGTGCCAGCAGCTTAAGAGCGGGGGGTCGCCTAAACATTCAGTACTTC
TRBJ2-1	NA	TRBV10-3	many	CAISGERAYNEQFF	TGTGCCATCAGCGGGGAAAGGGCATACAATGAGCAGTTCTTC
TRBJ1-1	TRBD1	TRBV7-9	few	CASSLGGQGGAEAFF	TGTGCCAGCAGCTTAGGGGGACAGGGAGGGGCTGAAGCTTTCTTT
TRBJ2-7	NA	TRBV20-1	NA	CSVETHSSYEQYF	TGCAGTGTAGAGACTCACAGCTCCTACGAGCAGTACTTC
TRBJ2-3	TRBD2	TRBV5-1	many	CASSSGLAGSTDTQYF	TGTGCCAGCAGTTCCGGACTAGCGGGAAGCACAGATACGCAGTATTTT
TRBJ2-4	NA	TRBV4-1	NA	CASSQAGQAKNIQYF	TGCGCCAGCAGCCAAGCGGGGCAGGCCAAAAACATTCAGTACTTC
TRBJ2-2	NA	TRBV6-5	few	CASSFFPGELFF	TGTGCCAGCAGTTTCTTTCCCGGGGAGCTGTTTTTT
TRBJ2-7	NA	TRBV28	few	CASSLFLSRIYEQYF	TGTGCCAGCAGTTTATTTTTGTCCCGTATCTACGAGCAGTACTTC
TRBJ2-5	NA	TRBV5-1	many	CASYRQNQETQYF	TGCGCCAGCTACCGACAAAATCAAGAGACCCAGTACTTC
TRBJ2-4	TRBD2	TRBV5-1	NA	CASSPGGWAKNIQYF	TGCGCCAGCAGCCCGGGAGGGTGGGCCAAAAACATTCAGTACTTC
TRBJ1-6	TRBD1	TRBV7-9	NA	CASSLDATGGSPLHF	TGTGCCAGCAGCTTAGATGCGACAGGGGGTTCACCCCTCCACTTT
TRBJ2-5	NA	TRBV3-1	few	CASSEAPLVLLGAETQYF	TGTGCCAGCAGCGAAGCGCCATTGGTGTTGTTAGGAGCAGAGACCCAGTACTTC
TRBJ1-2	TRBD1	TRBV6-1	NA	CASSEGGGFRNYGYTF	TGTGCCAGCAGCGAAGGGGGCGGCTTTCGTAACTATGGCTACACCTTC
TRBJ2-3	NA	TRBV14	once	CASSPGGSSLTDTQYF	TGTGCCAGCAGCCCCGGAGGTTCTTCCCTCACAGATACGCAGTATTTT
TRBJ1-6	NA	TRBV5-6	few	CASSRTLNSPLHF	TGTGCCAGCAGCCGAACCCTCAATTCACCCCTCCACTTT
TRBJ2-3	NA	TRBV12-3/TRBV12-4	few	CASSSSRTHSGRSTDTQYF	TGTGCCAGCAGTTCAAGCAGAACGCACTCGGGACGGAGCACAGATACGCAGTATTTT
TRBJ2-3	TRBD2	TRBV3-1	few	CASSQDVVAGGYTDTQYF	TGTGCCAGCAGCCAAGATGTGGTAGCGGGAGGATACACAGATACGCAGTATTTT
TRBJ2-7	NA	TRBV12-3/TRBV12-4	many	CASSTSSPSYEQYF	TGTGCCAGCAGCACTAGTTCCCCGTCCTACGAGCAGTACTTC
TRBJ2-7	TRBD2	TRBV20-1	few	CSASGTSRNHEQYF	TGCAGTGCTTCTGGGACTAGCAGGAACCACGAGCAGTACTTC
TRBJ2-7	TRBD1	TRBV10-3	many	CAIRDDRGDRYEQYF	TGTGCCATCAGGGACGACAGGGGGGATAGGTACGAGCAGTACTTC
TRBJ1-1	NA	TRBV12-3/TRBV12-4	NA	CASSPPIERGGEAFF	TGTGCCAGCAGCCCCCCGATAGAAAGGGGAGGTGAAGCTTTCTTT
TRBJ2-7	TRBD1	TRBV7-2	few	CASSQGQVREQYF	TGTGCCAGCAGCCAAGGACAGGTTCGCGAGCAGTACTTC
TRBJ2-1	TRBD1	TRBV28	few	CASSPTGGSSYNEQFF	TGTGCCAGCAGCCCTACAGGGGGCAGTTCCTACAATGAGCAGTTCTTC
TRBJ2-1	TRBD1	TRBV20-1	NA	CSPYRQGRNEQFF	TGCAGCCCTTACCGACAGGGTAGGAATGAGCAGTTCTTC
TRBJ2-2	NA	TRBV12-3/TRBV12-4	few	CASSPRPTGELFF	TGTGCCAGCAGTCCCCGCCCCACCGGGGAGCTGTTTTTT
TRBJ2-1	TRBD1	TRBV19	NA	CASTTGQGYYNEQFF	TGTGCCAGTACCACCGGACAGGGCTACTACAATGAGCAGTTCTTC
TRBJ2-3	NA	TRBV5-1	many	CASNVRPNTDTQYF	TGCGCCAGCAATGTTCGGCCAAACACAGATACGCAGTATTTT
TRBJ2-3	TRBD1	TRBV18	few	CASSPLQGAGGLDTQYF	TGTGCCAGCTCACCACTGCAGGGGGCAGGTGGCTTAGATACGCAGTATTTT
TRBJ2-1	TRBD2	TRBV9	NA	CASSVPEGFSGTNEQFF	TGTGCCAGCAGCGTGCCGGAGGGGTTTAGCGGGACCAATGAGCAGTTCTTC
TRBJ2-7	TRBD1	TRBV6-1	NA	CASSDEGTGGDEQYF	TGTGCCAGCAGTGACGAAGGGACAGGGGGCGACGAGCAGTACTTC
TRBJ1-2	TRBD1	TRBV12-3/TRBV12-4	NA	CASSLEGTGRGYGYTF	TGTGCCAGCAGTTTAGAAGGGACAGGCCGGGGCTATGGCTACACCTTC
TRBJ1-1	TRBD1	TRBV27	NA	CASSFSDRGQTEAFF	TGTGCCAGCAGTTTCTCGGACAGGGGGCAAACTGAAGCTTTCTTT
TRBJ2-2	TRBD1	TRBV7-9	NA	CASSWGTAVAELFF	TGTGCCAGCAGCTGGGGGACAGCAGTAGCGGAGCTGTTTTTT
TRBJ2-4	NA	TRBV27	NA	CASSGYRLGERYF	TGTGCCAGCAGTGGGTATAGATTGGGCGAGCGGTACTTC
TRBJ1-2	NA	TRBV5-5	NA	CASSAAGPWEYYGYTF	TGTGCCAGCAGCGCCGCAGGGCCCTGGGAATACTATGGCTACACCTTC
TRBJ2-1	TRBD2	TRBV28	NA	CASSLHGLAVREQFF	TGTGCCAGCAGTTTACACGGACTAGCGGTGCGTGAGCAGTTCTTC
TRBJ2-3	TRBD1	TRBV24-1	NA	CATSAPGGSTDTQYF	TGTGCCACCAGTGCCCCAGGGGGTAGCACAGATACGCAGTATTTT
TRBJ2-1	TRBD2	TRBV20-1	NA	CSARVSGRRGNEQFF	TGCAGTGCTAGAGTTAGCGGGAGGCGTGGGAATGAGCAGTTCTTC
TRBJ2-2	NA	TRBV5-1	NA	CASSLGQLNTGELFF	TGCGCCAGCAGCTTGGGACAGTTGAACACCGGGGAGCTGTTTTTT
TRBJ1-5	NA	TRBV4-1	few	CASSQDPRGDQPQHF	TGCGCCAGCAGCCAAGACCCCCGGGGTGATCAGCCCCAGCATTTT
TRBJ2-3	TRBD2	TRBV20-1	NA	CSARDTSGRRDTQYF	TGCAGTGCTAGAGATACAAGCGGGAGGAGGGATACGCAGTATTTT
TRBJ1-2	NA	TRBV12-3/TRBV12-4	many	CASSLSGSGYTF	TGTGCCAGCAGTTTATCGGGGTCTGGCTACACCTTC
TRBJ1-2	NA	TRBV27	NA	CASSPHYRDGYTF	TGTGCCAGCAGCCCCCATTACAGGGATGGCTACACCTTC
TRBJ1-2	NA	TRBV7-2	NA	CASSFHGANYGYTF	TGTGCCAGCAGCTTTCACGGGGCCAACTATGGCTACACCTTC
TRBJ1-4	NA	TRBV10-3	few	CATTPFRARGTNEKLFF	TGTGCCACAACACCCTTCCGGGCGCGGGGAACTAATGAAAAACTGTTTTTT